These T cell receptor beta chains were read from a single sample in a study of blood T cell repertoires in COVID-19. TCRdb keeps only in-frame clones here, not all; method: immunoSEQ multiplex PCR. The sample has roughly 180,000 clones, 65% to 85% seen once. Input material: PBMCs or T cells enriched from blood (not recorded which). The receptors were sampled from a woman between 50 and 59 years old in a cohort exposed to, infected with or recovered from COVID-19 (not recorded which). The CDR3 runs from the conserved cysteine through the conserved F or W. D genes are given only for firm matches. Clone size is stated in some rows and not others, as once, few, many or a class when expanded.

size,D,J,V,length,CDR3,DNA
once,-,TRBJ1-5,TRBV6-5,13,CASSRSSNQPQHF,TGTGCCAGCAGTAGGAGTAGCAATCAGCCCCAGCATTTT
-,-,TRBJ2-3,TRBV11-1,13,CASSLSLADTQYF,TGTGCCAGCAGCTTGTCGTTAGCGGATACGCAGTATTTT
-,TRBD1,TRBJ2-2,TRBV19,18,CASSIVRGQGASTGELFF,TGTGCCAGTAGTATAGTGCGAGGACAGGGGGCGAGCACCGGGGAGCTGTTTTTT
once,-,TRBJ1-2,TRBV7-3,13,CASSLNQNYGYTF,TGTGCCAGCAGCTTAAACCAGAACTATGGCTACACCTTC
-,-,TRBJ2-2,TRBV7-9,15,CASSSRDLPAGELFF,TGTGCCAGCAGCTCCCGGGATTTACCGGCGGGGGAGCTGTTTTTT
once,TRBD1,TRBJ2-7,TRBV7-9,14,CASSPDRGTHEQYF,TGTGCCAGCAGCCCGGACAGGGGGACCCACGAGCAGTACTTC
-,-,TRBJ2-5,TRBV6-2/TRBV6-3,12,CASSYTRETQYF,TGTGCCAGCAGTTATACGAGAGAGACCCAGTACTTC
once,-,TRBJ2-7,TRBV13,16,CASSLRGNGLSYEQYF,TGTGCCAGCAGCTTAAGGGGGAATGGCCTAAGCTACGAGCAGTACTTC
-,-,TRBJ1-5,TRBV28,14,CASRTDSYGRPQHF,TGTGCCAGCAGGACGGACAGCTATGGTCGGCCCCAGCATTTT
-,-,TRBJ1-3,TRBV4-3,15,CASSQDTGGANTIYF,TGCGCCAGCAGCCAAGATACGGGGGGCGCGAACACCATATATTTT
-,-,TRBJ1-1,TRBV3-1/TRBV3-2,16,CASSRRLGQSNTEAFF,TGTGCCAGCAGCCGGCGGCTAGGACAGTCGAACACTGAAGCTTTCTTT
once,TRBD1,TRBJ2-2,TRBV19,17,CASSIGTGVSNTGELFF,TGTGCCAGTAGTATCGGGACAGGGGTTTCGAACACCGGGGAGCTGTTTTTT
-,TRBD1,TRBJ1-5,TRBV2,14,CAVGTGAVDQPQHF,TGTGCCGTAGGGACAGGGGCCGTGGATCAGCCCCAGCATTTT
-,-,TRBJ1-1,TRBV3-1/TRBV3-2,15,CASSPTGGMDTEAFF,TGTGCCAGCAGCCCCACCGGCGGGATGGACACTGAAGCTTTCTTT